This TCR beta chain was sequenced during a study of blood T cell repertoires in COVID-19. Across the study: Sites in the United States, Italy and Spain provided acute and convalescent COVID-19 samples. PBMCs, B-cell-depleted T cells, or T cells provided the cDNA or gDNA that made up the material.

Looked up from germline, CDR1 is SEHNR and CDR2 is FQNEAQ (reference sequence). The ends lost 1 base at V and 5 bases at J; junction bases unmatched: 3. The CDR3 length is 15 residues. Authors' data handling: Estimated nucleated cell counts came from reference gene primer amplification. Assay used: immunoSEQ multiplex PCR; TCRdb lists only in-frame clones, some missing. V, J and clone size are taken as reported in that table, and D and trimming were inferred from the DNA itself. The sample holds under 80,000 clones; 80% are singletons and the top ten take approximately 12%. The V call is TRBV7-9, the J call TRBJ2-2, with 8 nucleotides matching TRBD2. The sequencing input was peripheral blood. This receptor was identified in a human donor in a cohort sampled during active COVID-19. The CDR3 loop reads CASSLELAVTGELFF. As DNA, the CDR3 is TGTGCCAGCAGCTTAGAACTAGCGGTAACCGGGGAGCTGTTTTTT.